Below, 30 T cell receptor beta chains from the same sample are listed, as sequenced in a study of T cell repertoires in cytomegalovirus infection. TCRdb reprocessed the reads via MiXCR and lists one record per CDR3 protein. The sample lists approximately 500,000 distinct CDR3 sequences, about 11% occurring once. Material: PBMCs. The receptors derive from a human donor in good health (CMV status not recorded). Some clones in this sample may be carry-over from other donors' samples.

This clonotype was detected only a few times. The chain uses TRBV14 and TRBJ1-1; TRBD1 is a possible D gene (5 bases). CDR1 is SGHDN and CDR2 is FVKESK in the germline V gene. Trimming left V 4 bases short and J 1 base short, with 10 bases between. The CDR3 consists of 14 residues. In DNA form, the CDR3 reads TGTGCCAGCAGCCGGAACACAGGGAACACTGAAGCTTTCTTT. It codes for CASSRNTGNTEAFF.

This clonotype was counted only a few times. This chain joins TRBV30 and TRBJ2-7; 13 bases match TRBD2. V gave up 2 bases and J gave up 5 bases; unmatched junction bases: 9. The CDR3 totals 16 residues. Germline values: CDR1 GTSNPN, CDR2 SVGIG (reference sequence). CDR3 in DNA: TGTGCCTGGAGTTCCCCGCGGACTAGCGGGAGACACGAGCAGTACTTC. Translating gives CAWSSPRTSGRHEQYF.

This sequence joins TRBV20-1 and TRBJ2-2; the match to TRBD1 covers 7 bases. Per the germline V gene, CDR1 is DFQATT and CDR2 is SNEGSKA (reference sequence). V was clipped by 0 bases and J by 4 bases; unmatched bases: 8. The CDR3 has 16 residues. The CDR3 DNA follows: TGCAGTGCTAGAGATTTTAGACAGGGCGGCACCGGGGAGCTGTTTTTT. It yields the protein CSARDFRQGGTGELFF.

The V call is TRBV12-3 or TRBV12-4, the J call TRBJ1-2; D is perhaps TRBD1 (6 bases). The V end was cut by 5 bases, the J end by 2 bases, with 18 bases between. This CDR3 region has 16 residues. DNA of the CDR3: TGTGCCAGCAGTCTCAGCGGGACACCGGAGAACTATGGCTACACCTTC. Translation gives CASSLSGTPENYGYTF.

The table lists this clonotype with many counts. J is TRBJ1-2 and V is TRBV7-2; 8 bases are a match to TRBD1. In germline, CDR1 is SGHTA, CDR2 FQGNSA. The CDR3 length is 14 residues. V shed 5 bases, J shed 5 bases, and the junction held 7 bases outside the gene matches. The CDR3 loop is CASSPTGEGYGYTF. The CDR3 DNA reads as TGTGCCAGCAGCCCGACAGGGGAGGGGTATGGCTACACCTTC.

This clonotype was detected many times. This chain joins TRBV27 and TRBJ1-2; no definite D call. CDR1 and CDR2 from the germline V gene are MNHEY and SMNVEV (reference sequence). This CDR3 region has 15 residues. Trimming took 5 bases from V and 0 from J, leaving 13 bases between them. The DNA of the CDR3 is TGTGCCAGCAGTCGAATAGGCAAACCTAACTATGGCTACACCTTC. Its translation: CASSRIGKPNYGYTF.

A few counts support this clonotype. This rearrangement joins TRBV3-1 to TRBJ2-4; weak D call: TRBD2 (6 bases). In germline, CDR1 is LGHDT, CDR2 YNNKEL (reference sequence). V dropped 0 bases and J dropped 7 bases, with 16 bases sitting between them. CDR3 length equals 16 residues. The CDR3 DNA follows: TGTGCCAGCAGCCAAGATATTCAGGAGGGCAGGAACATTCAGTACTTC. Translating it yields CASSQDIQEGRNIQYF.

The rearrangement joins TRBV19 to TRBJ1-6; 8 positions agree with TRBD1. V lost 5 bases, J lost 5 bases, and 8 bases stayed unmatched. The CDR3 consists of 16 residues. The germline V gene has CDR1 LNHDA and CDR2 SQIVND (reference sequence). The CDR3 protein is CASSPRPTGDNSPLHF. CDR3 DNA: TGTGCCAGTAGTCCCCGACCGACAGGGGATAATTCACCCCTCCACTTT.

This clonotype has just a few counts. The CDR3 nucleotides are TGTGCCAGCAGCAGACCTGAAGATTATACGCAGTATTTT. Translation gives CASSRPEDYTQYF. The V and J genes are TRBV11-3 and TRBJ2-3; D ambiguous. V dropped 5 bases and J dropped 7 bases, with 13 bases sitting between them. CDR1 SGHNT and CDR2 YENEEA come from the germline V gene. This CDR3 is built from 13 residues.

The chain recombines TRBV27 with TRBJ2-2; a possible D gene is TRBD1 (5 bases). Germline loops: CDR1 MNHEY, CDR2 SMNVEV (reference sequence). This CDR3 is built from 15 residues. V was trimmed by 6 bases and J by 4 bases, leaving 15 bases between them. The CDR3 is CASRPQGRGTGELFF. In DNA, the CDR3 is TGTGCCAGCAGGCCTCAGGGCCGAGGCACCGGGGAGCTGTTTTTT.

This clonotype appeared many times. J is TRBJ2-7 and V is TRBV9; D possibly corresponds to TRBD1 (6 bases). This CDR3 has 15 amino acids. Germline V gives CDR1 SGDLS, CDR2 YYNGEE. V was pared by 0 bases and J by 0 bases, with 10 bases between. The CDR3 protein is CASSVGDTYSYEQYF. The CDR3 DNA is TGTGCCAGCAGCGTAGGGGACACTTACTCCTACGAGCAGTACTTC.

This clonotype has ten or more counts. The CDR3 loop is CASSPRRDEQYF. In DNA, the CDR3 is TGTGCCAGCAGCCCTAGGAGAGACGAGCAGTACTTC. This chain links TRBV5-5 with TRBJ2-7; D unresolved. The V gene lost 4 bases and the J gene lost 5 bases, with 10 bases spanning the gap. The CDR3 is made up of 12 amino acids. CDR1 SGHKS and CDR2 YYEKEE come from the germline V gene (reference sequence).

The chain employs TRBV11-2 and TRBJ1-1, with 9 bases fitting TRBD1. J gave up 4 bases and V 5 bases, and 5 bases lay outside the gene matches. The CDR3 runs to 14 residues. From germline, CDR1 is SGHAT and CDR2 FQNNGV. The CDR3 region is CASSAGQGITEAFF. The CDR3 region has the DNA TGTGCCAGCAGCGCGGGACAGGGTATCACTGAAGCTTTCTTT. The full variable domain, its missing parts supplied by reference TRBV11-2 and TRBJ1-1, is EAGVAQSPRYKIIEKRQSVAFWCNPISGHATLYWYQQILGQGPKLLIQFQNNGVVDDSQLPKDRFSAERLKGVDSTLKIQPAKLEDSAVYLCASSAGQGITEAFFGQGTRLTVV.

This clonotype has a count of ten or more. The rearrangement uses TRBV7-2 and TRBJ2-5; 7 nucleotides match TRBD2. Germline V CDR1 and CDR2: SGHTA, FQGNSA. This CDR3 is built from 16 residues. V shed 3 bases and J 6 bases; nucleotides not matched to a gene: 13. The CDR3 DNA reads TGTGCCAGCAGCTTTACTCACCGGGGACTACAGAAGACCCAGTACTTC. This sequence encodes CASSFTHRGLQKTQYF.

The chain uses TRBV27 and TRBJ2-1, with 7 bases matching TRBD2. V gave up 5 bases and J gave up 4 bases; unmatched junction bases: 8. CDR3 length: 15 amino acids. The germline V gene has CDR1 MNHEY and CDR2 SMNVEV (reference sequence). CDR3 residues: CASSPSSGNYNEQFF. As DNA, the CDR3 is TGTGCCAGCAGTCCATCTAGCGGAAATTACAATGAGCAGTTCTTC.

The chain uses TRBV9 and TRBJ2-1; no clear D. V was clipped by 1 base and J by 2 bases, with 19 bases between them. This CDR3 has 18 amino acids. Germline CDR1 and CDR2: SGDLS and YYNGEE. The CDR3 sequence is CASSVNIDWANPYNEQFF. Written as DNA, the CDR3 is TGTGCCAGCAGCGTAAATATCGACTGGGCCAACCCCTACAATGAGCAGTTCTTC. The whole variable domain, filled in from reference TRBV9 and TRBJ2-1, reads DSGVTQTPKHLITATGQRVTLRCSPRSGDLSVYWYQQSLDQGLQFLIQYYNGEERAKGNILERFSAQQFPDLHSELNLSSLELGDSALYFCASSVNIDWANPYNEQFFGPGTRLTVL.

This clonotype was detected ten times or more. V gene TRBV6-2 or TRBV6-3 combines with J gene TRBJ2-1; a weak D match, TRBD2 (7 bases). The CDR3 is 15 amino acids. Germline CDR1 reads MNHEY; CDR2 reads SVGEGT. V lost 8 bases to trimming and J lost 0 bases, with 14 bases between them. The CDR3, as DNA: TGTGCCAGCCGGGGGGCGGGGTCCTCCTACAATGAGCAGTTCTTC. It codes for CASRGAGSSYNEQFF.

This clonotype occurred many times. The chain couples TRBV7-8 to TRBJ2-3; 13 bases fit TRBD2. CDR1 is SGHVS and CDR2 is FQNEAQ in the germline V gene. The CDR3 sequence is 16 residues long. The V gene end was trimmed by 6 bases and the J gene end by 0 bases; junction bases not matched to a gene: 3. The DNA for the CDR3 is TGTGCCAGCAGAGGGACTAGCGGGACAAGCACAGATACGCAGTATTTT. Its translation is CASRGTSGTSTDTQYF.

The chain couples TRBV5-1 to TRBJ1-2; 7 bases agree with TRBD1. V shed 4 bases, J shed 1 base, and the junction held 7 bases outside the gene matches. Germline assignment: CDR1 SGHRS and CDR2 YFSETQ. The CDR3 runs to 15 residues. CDR3 nucleotides: TGCGCCAGCAGCGCGGGACAGACTATTAACTATGGCTACACCTTC. It specifies CASSAGQTINYGYTF.

This clonotype turned up a few times. The V gene is TRBV20-1, the J gene TRBJ2-7, with 11 bases identical to TRBD2. Per the germline V gene, CDR1 is DFQATT and CDR2 is SNEGSKA (reference sequence). This CDR3 comprises 15 residues. J was trimmed by 2 bases and V by 6 bases; bases with no gene match: 9. CDR3 nucleotide sequence: TGCAGTGCGGAGGGACTAGCGGATTCTACCTACGAGCAGTACTTC. This sequence encodes CSAEGLADSTYEQYF.

This clonotype occurred many times. The chain uses TRBV6-6 and TRBJ1-5, with 8 positions matching TRBD1. CDR3 size: 16 residues. Germline CDR1 and CDR2: MNHNY and SVGAGI (reference sequence). V dropped 7 bases and J dropped 6; count of bases not matched to a gene: 14. Here the CDR3 DNA reads TGTGCCAGCACCCGTATGAAAGGACAGGGTGGTCAGCCCCAGCATTTT. Protein sequence: CASTRMKGQGGQPQHF.

This clonotype was recorded at least ten times. The genes are TRBV7-9 and TRBJ2-1, with D maybe TRBD2 (5 bases). V was pared by 10 bases and J by 9 bases, with 7 bases between. Germline CDR1 reads SEHNR; CDR2 reads FQNEAQ (reference sequence). The CDR3 contains 9 residues. The CDR3 region is CAIEGEQFF. The CDR3 coding sequence is TGTGCCATCGAGGGTGAGCAGTTCTTC.

The sample holds a few counts of this clonotype. The rearrangement joins TRBV11-1 to TRBJ2-1; 8 bases match TRBD1. The CDR3 length is 14 residues. Germline assignment: CDR1 SGHAT and CDR2 FQDESV (reference sequence). The ends lost 5 bases at V and 9 bases at J; junction bases unmatched: 9. The CDR3 is CASSPGQGMGEQFF. In nucleotides, the CDR3 is TGTGCCAGCAGCCCAGGACAGGGAATGGGTGAGCAGTTCTTC.

This clonotype has a count of ten or more. Written as DNA, the CDR3 is TGTGCCAGCGCCGCTTTGACGGAGGGACATTACGAGCAGTACTTC. Its translation is CASAALTEGHYEQYF. This rearrangement joins TRBV7-9 to TRBJ2-7; either TRBD1 or TRBD2 may supply D (6 bases each). Germline V gene sequence: CDR1 SEHNR, CDR2 FQNEAQ (reference sequence). This CDR3 contains 15 residues. Trimming took off 8 bases at V and 4 bases at J, with 21 bases between the two ends.

In its sample, this clonotype was seen many times. The chain couples TRBV19 to TRBJ1-2; 7 bases map to TRBD1. CDR3 length: 15 amino acids. The germline V gene encodes CDR1 LNHDA and CDR2 SQIVND (reference sequence). V lost 5 bases to trimming and J lost 4 bases; unmatched junction nucleotides: 10. The CDR3 here is CASSSRQGKLYGYTF. CDR3 DNA sequence: TGTGCCAGTAGTTCCCGACAGGGAAAACTCTATGGCTACACCTTC.

In this sample, this clonotype turned up many times. The chain has TRBV5-1 and TRBJ2-1, with 8 nucleotides matching TRBD2. The germline V gene encodes CDR1 SGHRS and CDR2 YFSETQ. The CDR3 totals 15 residues. Trimming at V came to 4 bases and at J to 6 bases, leaving 9 bases not matched to a gene. As DNA, the CDR3 is TGCGCCAGCAGCAACCTAGCGGGCACGTCCAATGAGCAGTTCTTC. As protein: CASSNLAGTSNEQFF.

This clonotype was seen repeatedly, ten times or more. The chain employs TRBV2 and TRBJ2-7, with D tentatively TRBD2 (5 bases). CDR3 length: 14 amino acids. The germline V and J ends were trimmed by 4 bases and 0 bases, with 10 bases remaining between them. The germline CDR1 and CDR2 sequences are SNHLY and FYNNEI. Here the CDR3 DNA reads TGTGCCAGCAGTGGACTACCACTCTCCTACGAGCAGTACTTC. Amino acid sequence: CASSGLPLSYEQYF.

This clonotype was observed many times. In DNA form, the CDR3 reads TGTGCCAGCTGTTGGGGTACGCACTATGGCTACACCTTC. Encoded protein: CASCWGTHYGYTF. The chain links TRBV12-3 or TRBV12-4 to TRBJ1-2; D gene uncertain. CDR3 length: 13 residues. Trimming took off 8 bases at V and 3 bases at J, with 13 bases between the two ends.

As concerns this clonotype: Since a much larger clone is just one base distant, this may be a read error. The V gene is TRBV12-3 or TRBV12-4, the J gene TRBJ2-1; D is possibly TRBD2 (6 bases). The CDR3 covers 14 residues. CDR3 nucleotide sequence: TGTGCCAGCCAACTGGGGGGACCCTACAATGAGCAGATCTTC. Residues: CASQLGGPYNEQIF.

The J gene is TRBJ1-3, the V gene TRBV5-1, with D maybe TRBD1 (5 bases). V was cut by 7 bases and J by 3 bases, with 14 bases left in between. Looked up from germline, CDR1 is SGHRS and CDR2 is YFSETQ. CDR3 length: 14 residues. CDR3 loop: CASGAGFIGNTIYF. The CDR3 nucleotides read TGCGCCAGCGGGGCAGGGTTCATTGGAAACACCATATATTTT.